Detailed here is one T cell receptor beta chain. Its antigen is still unknown. This sample was included in a study of cytomegalovirus exposure and HLA in healthy donors. Study-level results: A later analysis showed TCR association rates differing by HLA locus, peaking at DRB1 and lowest at HLA-C. CMV serostatus was the only recorded immune exposure for donors. The authors later found most CMV-associated TCR beta chains appeared HLA-restricted. Reports indicated that the classifier achieved high specificity and sensitivity in diagnosing cytomegalovirus status.

The CDR3 totals 15 residues. V lost 5 bases, J lost 0 bases, and 10 bases lay in between. Germline V gene data show CDR1 as SEHNR and CDR2 as FQNEAQ (reference sequence). PCR primers comprised 60 Vbeta and 13 Jbeta primers. Method: immunoSEQ multiplex PCR; TCRdb's copy keeps in-frame clones and lacks some. Altogether 65,000 to 95,000 clones are present, around three quarters being singletons, with the ten largest covering more than 2%. Sequences were obtained from PBMCs. This sequence originates from a man aged 30 to 39 in good health and CMV-seronegative. The J gene is TRBJ2-2, the V gene TRBV7-9, with D hard to call. CDR3 DNA: TGTGCCAGCAGCCCGCAAGCCCCGAACACCGGGGAGCTGTTTTTT. Translated: CASSPQAPNTGELFF.